The next 23 T cell receptor beta chains were all read from a single sample in a study of PD-L1 blockade in urothelial cancer. Method: immunoSEQ multiplex PCR; TCRdb's copy keeps in-frame clones and lacks some. Among 45,000 to 70,000 clones listed, 85% were seen once. The time point: pretreatment peripheral blood. The sequences come from PBMCs, collected around atezolizumab (anti-PD-L1) treatment. The source is a man aged 65-85 years with urothelial cancer.

This chain uses TRBV4-1 with TRBJ2-7; tentatively, D is TRBD2 (6 bases). Trimming cost V 1 base and J 6 bases, with 16 bases left between them. This CDR3 region has 15 residues. The germline CDR1 and CDR2 sequences are MGHRA and YSYEKL. CDR3 residues: CASSQGFPAGIEQYF. CDR3 sequence (DNA): TGCGCCAGCAGCCAAGGCTTCCCGGCGGGGATCGAGCAGTACTTC.

This rearrangement joins TRBV7-9 to TRBJ1-1, with TRBD1 matching over 7 bases. This CDR3 comprises 15 residues. Per the germline V gene, CDR1 is SEHNR and CDR2 is FQNEAQ (reference sequence). V dropped 5 bases and J dropped 4; count of bases not matched to a gene: 10. The CDR3, as DNA: TGTGCCAGCAGCATTAGGGGGGACAGCCCCACTGAAGCTTTCTTT. Translated, it gives CASSIRGDSPTEAFF. Full variable domain (rest looked up from reference TRBV7-9 and TRBJ1-1): DTGVSQNPRHKITKRGQNVTFRCDPISEHNRLYWYRQTLGQGPEFLTYFQNEAQLEKSRLLSDRFSAERPKGSFSTLEIQRTEQGDSAMYLCASSIRGDSPTEAFFGQGTRLTVV.

This clone appeared a few times. The chain recombines TRBV25-1 with TRBJ1-5, with 8 positions matching TRBD1. This CDR3 comprises 15 residues. The trim removed 6 bases at V and 2 bases at J, leaving 6 bases unmatched. Germline V CDR1 and CDR2: MGHDK, SYGVNS. Here the CDR3 reads CASSSGQGRNQPQHF. The CDR3, as DNA: TGTGCCAGCAGCTCCGGACAGGGACGCAATCAGCCCCAGCATTTT. Variable domain in full (rest from reference TRBV25-1 and TRBJ1-5): EADIYQTPRYLVIGTGKKITLECSQTMGHDKMYWYQQDPGMELHLIHYSYGVNSTEKGDLSSESTVSRIRTEHFPLTLESARPSHTSQYLCASSSGQGRNQPQHFGDGTRLSIL.

This clone was recorded a few times. The J gene is TRBJ1-5, the V gene TRBV19; D might be TRBD1 (6 bases). The CDR3 has 15 amino acids. Trimming cost V 3 bases and J 4 bases, with 13 bases left between them. In germline, CDR1 is LNHDA, CDR2 SQIVND (reference sequence). The chain's CDR3 is CASSMGTPRNQPQHF. Here the CDR3 DNA reads TGTGCCAGTAGTATGGGGACACCTAGGAATCAGCCCCAGCATTTT. Together with reference TRBV19 and TRBJ1-5, the CDR3 gives the full variable domain: DGGITQSPKYLFRKEGQNVTLSCEQNLNHDAMYWYRQDPGQGLRLIYYSQIVNDFQKGDIAEGYSVSREKKESFPLTVTSAQKNPTAFYLCASSMGTPRNQPQHFGDGTRLSIL.

The chain is built from TRBV7-8 and TRBJ1-2; the D gene is possibly TRBD1 (5 bases). Germline V CDR1 and CDR2: SGHVS, FQNEAQ. CDR3 size: 16 residues. The V end lost 3 bases, the J end lost 8 bases, and 22 bases lay between the germline ends. CDR3 residues: CASSFSSVTALGGYTF. DNA for the CDR3: TGTGCCAGCAGCTTTAGCTCCGTGACAGCCCTTGGGGGCTACACCTTC. Variable domain in full (rest from reference TRBV7-8 and TRBJ1-2): GAGVSQSPRYKVAKRGQDVALRCDPISGHVSLFWYQQALGQGPEFLTYFQNEAQLDKSGLPSDRFFAERPEGSVSTLKIQRTQQEDSAVYLCASSFSSVTALGGYTFGSGTRLTVV.

In its sample, this clone was seen a few times. The J gene is TRBJ1-1, the V gene TRBV5-1; the match to TRBD1 covers 10 bases. Germline V lookup: CDR1 SGHRS, CDR2 YFSETQ. The ends lost 4 bases at V and 2 bases at J; junction bases unmatched: 5. The CDR3 has 15 residues. The CDR3 bases are TGCGCCAGCAGCCCCCGACAGGGGGCAAACACTGAAGCTTTCTTT. Its protein product is CASSPRQGANTEAFF.

The rearrangement uses TRBV5-4 and TRBJ1-1, with D tentatively TRBD1 (5 bases). Germline V CDR1 and CDR2: SGHNT, YYREEE (reference sequence). The CDR3 has 14 amino acids. V was pared by 6 bases and J by 5 bases, with 17 bases between. DNA for the CDR3: TGTGCCAGCACCTATGGGGCCGGAGGGACTGAAGCTTTCTTT. The encoded protein is CASTYGAGGTEAFF.

V is TRBV7-3 and J is TRBJ2-7; 9 bases fit TRBD2. CDR3 length: 14 amino acids. Germline V gene sequence: CDR1 SGHTA, CDR2 FQGTGA. V dropped 4 bases and J dropped 6; count of bases not matched to a gene: 7. The CDR3 region has the DNA TGTGCCAGCAGCTCTGCGGGAGGGGTTGGCGAGCAGTACTTC. Its translation is CASSSAGGVGEQYF. The full variable domain, with the rest looked up from reference TRBV7-3 and TRBJ2-7, is GAGVSQTPSNKVTEKGKYVELRCDPISGHTALYWYRQSLGQGPEFLIYFQGTGAADDSGLPNDRFFAVRPEGSVSTLKIQRTERGDSAVYLCASSSAGGVGEQYFGPGTRLTVT.

The V and J genes are TRBV2 and TRBJ2-6; 10 bases are a match to TRBD1. With 3 bases clipped from V and 4 bases from J, the junction kept 9 bases outside the gene matches. The CDR3 consists of 18 residues. Germline lookup yields CDR1 SNHLY and CDR2 FYNNEI. CDR3 amino acids: CASSDIRQGAWGANVLTF. CDR3 sequence (DNA): TGTGCCAGCAGTGACATCCGACAGGGGGCTTGGGGGGCCAACGTCCTGACTTTC.

This clone came up once. The chain carries TRBV7-9 and TRBJ2-3; 10 nucleotides agree with TRBD2. Germline V gene sequence: CDR1 SEHNR, CDR2 FQNEAQ (reference sequence). This CDR3 spans 17 amino acids. V trimming: 1 base; J trimming: 0 bases; junction bases outside the gene matches: 4. The CDR3 sequence is CASSLGTSGQSTDTQYF. CDR3 DNA sequence: TGTGCCAGCAGCTTAGGGACTAGCGGCCAGAGCACAGATACGCAGTATTTT.

The rearrangement uses TRBV5-6 and TRBJ2-1; 8 bases are a match to TRBD1. V lost 2 bases, J lost 8 bases, and 6 bases stayed unmatched. The CDR3 totals 14 residues. Per germline, CDR1 SGHDT and CDR2 YYEEEE. For the CDR3, the DNA is TGTGCCAGCAGCTTCGAACAGGGGGTATATGAGCAGTTCTTC. It codes for CASSFEQGVYEQFF. The complete variable domain, with remaining parts taken from reference TRBV5-6 and TRBJ2-1, reads DAGVTQSPTHLIKTRGQQVTLRCSPKSGHDTVSWYQQALGQGPQFIFQYYEEEERQRGNFPDRFSGHQFPNYSSELNVNALLLGDSALYLCASSFEQGVYEQFFGPGTRLTVL.

The V and J genes are TRBV23-1 and TRBJ1-5; D is unresolved. TRBV23-1 counts as an open reading frame of uncertain function. The CDR3 consists of 11 residues. V was cut by 3 bases and J by 7 bases, with 4 bases left in between. DNA of the CDR3: TGCGCCAGCAGTCATGGCCAGCCCCAGCATTTT. Its translation: CASSHGQPQHF.

The V gene is TRBV11-2, the J gene TRBJ2-7, with 9 bases matching TRBD2. V shed 2 bases, J shed 6 bases, and the junction held 8 bases outside the gene matches. The CDR3 covers 15 residues. In germline, CDR1 is SGHAT, CDR2 FQNNGV. The CDR3, as DNA: TGTGCCAGCAGCTTACCTCTAGCGGGAACGGGCGAGCAGTACTTC. Its translation: CASSLPLAGTGEQYF.

This chain links TRBV7-6 with TRBJ2-1; 9 nucleotides match TRBD2. The J segment lost 8 bases and the V segment lost 5 bases, leaving 10 bases of the junction unmatched. Germline V CDR1 and CDR2: SGHVS, FNYEAQ. The CDR3 covers 15 residues. The CDR3 bases are TGTGCCAGCAGCCCAGCTAGCGGGATAGGGGATGAGCAGTTCTTC. Its translation is CASSPASGIGDEQFF.

The sample holds one count of this clone. CDR3 residues: CASSHRQGMNTEAFF. CDR3 nucleotides: TGTGCCAGCAGCCATCGACAGGGGATGAACACTGAAGCTTTCTTT. The chain joins TRBV11-2 to TRBJ1-1; 8 bases agree with TRBD1. This CDR3 comprises 15 residues. V shed 5 bases and J 0 bases; nucleotides not matched to a gene: 5. Germline assignment: CDR1 SGHAT and CDR2 FQNNGV.

This chain connects TRBV19 to TRBJ2-5; tentatively, D is TRBD2 (5 bases). Germline V gene data show CDR1 as LNHDA and CDR2 as SQIVND (reference sequence). The CDR3 has 15 residues. V was pared by 6 bases and J by 5 bases, with 19 bases between. CDR3 nucleotides: TGTGCCAGTAGCCGGACGGGATACGATGCGGAGACCCAGTACTTC. It codes for CASSRTGYDAETQYF.

The chain links TRBV7-8 to TRBJ1-2; TRBD1 might be the D (6 bases). In germline, CDR1 is SGHVS, CDR2 FQNEAQ. CDR3 size: 14 residues. The V gene lost 1 base and the J gene lost 8 bases, with 14 bases spanning the gap. The CDR3 sequence is CASSLVPGDGGYTF. CDR3 sequence (DNA): TGTGCCAGCAGCTTAGTTCCAGGGGACGGCGGCTACACCTTC.

The gene calls are TRBV19 and TRBJ1-4, with TRBD1 identical over 7 bases. From germline, CDR1 is LNHDA and CDR2 SQIVND (reference sequence). The CDR3 has 15 residues. The trim removed 7 bases at V and 4 bases at J, leaving 9 bases unmatched. CDR3 in amino acids: CASNQLGTVNEKLFF. CDR3 in DNA: TGTGCCAGTAACCAACTAGGGACAGTTAATGAAAAACTGTTTTTT.

The chain employs TRBV5-4 and TRBJ2-1; perhaps TRBD1 as D (5 bases). CDR3 size: 14 residues. The V and J ends lost 4 bases and 10 bases respectively, with 18 bases between them. Germline V gene sequence: CDR1 SGHNT, CDR2 YYREEE (reference sequence). The CDR3 bases are TGTGCCAGCAGCACCAACTTGGGGCGTTGGGAGCAGTTCTTC. Translation gives CASSTNLGRWEQFF.

This sequence joins TRBV18 and TRBJ2-5, with 7 positions matching TRBD1. V lost 8 bases, J lost 5 bases, and 11 bases stayed unmatched. The CDR3 has 14 residues. Germline CDR1 reads KGHSH; CDR2 reads LQKENI. CDR3 coding DNA: TGTGCCAGCCTGGGACAGCCCTTGGAGGAGACCCAGTACTTC. This sequence encodes CASLGQPLEETQYF.

This rearrangement joins TRBV19 to TRBJ2-1; 12 bases are a match to TRBD2. The CDR3 contains 16 residues. J gave up 4 bases and V 0 bases, and 1 base lay outside the gene matches. Germline values: CDR1 LNHDA, CDR2 SQIVND (reference sequence). The CDR3: CASSIDLAGGYNEQFF. The CDR3 DNA reads as TGTGCCAGTAGTATAGATCTAGCGGGAGGGTACAATGAGCAGTTCTTC.

The rearrangement links TRBV6-1 to TRBJ2-1; TRBD1 aligns across 12 bases. CDR3 size: 15 residues. Germline CDR1 is MNHNS and CDR2 is SASEGT. With V trimmed by 5 bases and J by 6 bases, 5 bases remained unmatched. CDR3 sequence reads: CASSWGQGATNEQFF. Written as DNA, the CDR3 is TGTGCCAGCAGTTGGGGACAGGGGGCCACCAATGAGCAGTTCTTC.

This clone was seen more than once but under ten times. This chain connects TRBV21-1 to TRBJ1-4. TRBV21-1 constitutes a pseudogene. The CDR3 is 12 residues long. CDR3 sequence (DNA): TGTGCCAAGGTCGCGGATCGTGAAAAACTGTTTTTT. Its translation is CAKVADREKLFF.